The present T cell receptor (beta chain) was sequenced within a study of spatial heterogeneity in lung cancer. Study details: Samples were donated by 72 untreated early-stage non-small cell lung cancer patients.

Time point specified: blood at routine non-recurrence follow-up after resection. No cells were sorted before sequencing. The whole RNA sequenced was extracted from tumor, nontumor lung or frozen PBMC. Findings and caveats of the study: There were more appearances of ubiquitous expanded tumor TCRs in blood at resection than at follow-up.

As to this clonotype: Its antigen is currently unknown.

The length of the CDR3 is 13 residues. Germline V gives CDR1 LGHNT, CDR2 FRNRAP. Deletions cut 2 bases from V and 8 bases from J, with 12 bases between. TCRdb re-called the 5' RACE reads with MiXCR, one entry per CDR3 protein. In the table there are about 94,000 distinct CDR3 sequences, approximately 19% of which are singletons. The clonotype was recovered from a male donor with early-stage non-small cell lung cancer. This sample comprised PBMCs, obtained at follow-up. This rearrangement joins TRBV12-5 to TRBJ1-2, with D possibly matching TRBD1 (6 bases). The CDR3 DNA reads TGTGCTAGTGGTTTGAAAACAGGGACCGGCTACACCTTC. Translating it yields CASGLKTGTGYTF.